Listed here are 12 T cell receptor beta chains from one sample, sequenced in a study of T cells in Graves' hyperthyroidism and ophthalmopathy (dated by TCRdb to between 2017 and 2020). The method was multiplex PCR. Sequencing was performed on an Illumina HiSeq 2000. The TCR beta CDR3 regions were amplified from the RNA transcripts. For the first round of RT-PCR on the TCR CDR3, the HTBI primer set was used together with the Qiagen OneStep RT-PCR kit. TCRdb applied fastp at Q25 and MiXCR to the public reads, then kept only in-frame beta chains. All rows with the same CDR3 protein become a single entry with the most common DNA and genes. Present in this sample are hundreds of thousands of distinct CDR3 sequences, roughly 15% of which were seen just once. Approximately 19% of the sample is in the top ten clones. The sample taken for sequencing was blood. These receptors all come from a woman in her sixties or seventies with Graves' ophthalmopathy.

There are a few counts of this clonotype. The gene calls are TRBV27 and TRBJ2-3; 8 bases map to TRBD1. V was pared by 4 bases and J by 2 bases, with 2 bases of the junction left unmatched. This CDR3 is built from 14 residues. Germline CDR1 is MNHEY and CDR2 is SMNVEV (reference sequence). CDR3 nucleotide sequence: TGTGCCAGCAGTTGGACAGGGCACACAGATACGCAGTATTTT. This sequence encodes CASSWTGHTDTQYF.

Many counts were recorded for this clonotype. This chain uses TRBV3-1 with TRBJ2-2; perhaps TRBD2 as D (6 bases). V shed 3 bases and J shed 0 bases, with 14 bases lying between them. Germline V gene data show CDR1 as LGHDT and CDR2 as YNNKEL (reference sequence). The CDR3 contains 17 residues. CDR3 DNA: TGTGCCAGCAGCCAGCGGACTATCAACGCGAACACCGGGGAGCTGTTTTTT. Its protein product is CASSQRTINANTGELFF.

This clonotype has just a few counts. CDR3 nucleotide sequence: TGTGCCAGCAGTTTATCGGGGGACAAAACCTACGAGCAGTACTTC. Amino acid sequence: CASSLSGDKTYEQYF. The chain combines TRBV27 with TRBJ2-7, with D possibly matching TRBD1 (6 bases). This CDR3 has 15 residues. Germline CDR1 MNHEY, CDR2 SMNVEV (reference sequence). V lost 0 bases, J lost 2 bases, and 11 bases lay in between.

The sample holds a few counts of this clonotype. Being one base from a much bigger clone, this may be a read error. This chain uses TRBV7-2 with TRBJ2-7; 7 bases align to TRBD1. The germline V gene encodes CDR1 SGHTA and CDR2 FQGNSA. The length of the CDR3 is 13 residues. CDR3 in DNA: TGTGCCAGCACCTCGACAGGGTTAAACGAGCAGCACTTC. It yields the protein CASTSTGLNEQHF.

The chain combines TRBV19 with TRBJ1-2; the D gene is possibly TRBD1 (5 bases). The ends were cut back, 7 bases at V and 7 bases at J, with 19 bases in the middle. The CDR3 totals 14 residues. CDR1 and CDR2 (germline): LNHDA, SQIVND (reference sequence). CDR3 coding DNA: TGTGCCAGTATGGAAGCCAGGGTCGTACGTGGCTACACCTTC. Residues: CASMEARVVRGYTF. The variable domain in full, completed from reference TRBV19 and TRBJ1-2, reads DGGITQSPKYLFRKEGQNVTLSCEQNLNHDAMYWYRQDPGQGLRLIYYSQIVNDFQKGDIAEGYSVSREKKESFPLTVTSAQKNPTAFYLCASMEARVVRGYTFGSGTRLTVV.

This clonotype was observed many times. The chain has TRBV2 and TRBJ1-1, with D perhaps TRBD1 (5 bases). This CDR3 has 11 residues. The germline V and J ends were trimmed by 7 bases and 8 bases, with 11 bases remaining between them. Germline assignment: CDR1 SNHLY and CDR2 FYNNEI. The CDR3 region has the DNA TGTGCCAGCACCGGGACGAGGGAAGCTTTCTTT. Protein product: CASTGTREAFF.

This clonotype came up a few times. This CDR3 reads CASSRLAGGFYEQYF. CDR3 DNA: TGTGCCAGCAGCCGACTAGCGGGAGGGTTCTACGAGCAGTACTTC. The rearrangement joins TRBV28 to TRBJ2-7; 14 nucleotides match TRBD2. CDR3 length: 15 residues. Germline V gene lookup returns CDR1 MDHEN and CDR2 SYDVKM. Trimming removed 6 bases from V and 3 bases from J; junction bases left unmatched: 4.

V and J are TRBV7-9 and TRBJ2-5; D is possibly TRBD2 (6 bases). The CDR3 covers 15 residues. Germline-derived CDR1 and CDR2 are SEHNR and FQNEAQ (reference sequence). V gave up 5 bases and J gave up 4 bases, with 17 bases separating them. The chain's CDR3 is CASSAGPTPRETQYF. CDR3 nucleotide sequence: TGTGCCAGCAGCGCGGGACCCACGCCTCGAGAGACCCAGTACTTC.

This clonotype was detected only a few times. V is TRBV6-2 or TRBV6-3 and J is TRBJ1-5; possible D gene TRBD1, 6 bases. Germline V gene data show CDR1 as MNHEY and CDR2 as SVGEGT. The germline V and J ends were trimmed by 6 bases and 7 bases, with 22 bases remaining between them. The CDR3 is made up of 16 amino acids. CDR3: CASRNRDTTSSQPQHF. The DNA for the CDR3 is TGTGCCAGCAGAAACCGGGACACTACCTCGTCGCAGCCCCAGCATTTT.

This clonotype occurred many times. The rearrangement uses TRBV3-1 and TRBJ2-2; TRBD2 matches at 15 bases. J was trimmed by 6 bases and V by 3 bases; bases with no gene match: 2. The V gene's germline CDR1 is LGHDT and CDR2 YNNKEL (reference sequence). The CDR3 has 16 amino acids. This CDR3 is CASSQGLAGGPGELFF. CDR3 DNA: TGTGCCAGCAGCCAGGGACTAGCGGGAGGTCCCGGGGAGCTGTTTTTT.

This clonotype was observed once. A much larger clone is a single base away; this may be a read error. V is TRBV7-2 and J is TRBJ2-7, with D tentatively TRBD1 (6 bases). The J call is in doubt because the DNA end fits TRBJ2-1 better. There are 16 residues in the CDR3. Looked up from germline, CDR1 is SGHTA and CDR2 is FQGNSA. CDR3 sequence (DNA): TGTGCCAGCAGCAGGCTTGGGGGCAGGGTGAGCTACGAGCAGTTCTTC. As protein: CASSRLGGRVSYEQFF.

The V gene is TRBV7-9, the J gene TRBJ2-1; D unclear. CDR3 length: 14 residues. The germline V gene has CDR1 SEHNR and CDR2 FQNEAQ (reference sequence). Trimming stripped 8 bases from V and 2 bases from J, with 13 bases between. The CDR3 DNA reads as TGTGCCAGCCCCGGAACTGTCCCCTACAATGAGCAGTTCTTC. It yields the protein CASPGTVPYNEQFF.